The source of this T cell receptor (beta chain) is a study of molecular identifiers for immune sequencing clone quantification. Regarding the study as a whole: Clones that had above 20 RNA copies took up over 99% of effector molecules but under 1% in naive cells. Spiked Jurkat TCR RNA from one cell was reportedly detectable among under 1.2 million naive cells. Clone sizes could be underestimated for highly expanded clones when identical TCR molecules share a barcode.

Of note for this clonotype: Its antigen is not identified.

Germline values: CDR1 LGHNA, CDR2 YSLEER. The CDR3 length is 15 residues. V trimming: 2 bases; J trimming: 4 bases; junction bases outside the gene matches: 8. The bulk TCR libraries were made with methods described before and with listed TCR primers. One entry per CDR3 protein results from TCRdb running MiXCR on the PCR reads. The table has nearly 650,000 distinct CDR3 sequences, around 25% seen once; the top ten hold 0.78%. The sample consisted of naive CD8+ T cells from blood, with Jurkat cell RNA spiked in. Subset of the sample: FACS-sorted CD8+CD4-CCR7+CD45RA+ naive T cells. This TCR was recovered from a human donor in good health. Some libraries in this study had Jurkat cell RNA spiked in. The V gene is TRBV4-3, the J gene TRBJ2-7; 7 nucleotides match TRBD1. The DNA of the CDR3 is TGCGCCAGCAGCCAAAGTCGACAGGGCGGGTACGAGCAGTACTTC. This codes for CASSQSRQGGYEQYF.